These T cell receptor beta chains were read from a single sample in a study of blood T cell repertoires in COVID-19. The table came from immunoSEQ multiplex PCR; TCRdb's copy has only in-frame clones and leaves some out. The sample holds tens of thousands of clones; around 79% are singletons and the top ten take 23%. The sample consisted of peripheral blood. The receptor set was obtained from a woman aged 55-70 years with acute or convalescent COVID-19. The CDR3 runs from the conserved cysteine through the conserved F or W. The order of the fields is J gene, V gene, clone size, D gene, CDR3 protein, CDR3 DNA. D genes are given only for firm matches. Clone size is shown for a subset of rows, as once, few, many or a class of expanded clone.

>TRBJ2-5|TRBV27|few|TRBD1
CASSRDRARETQYF
TGTGCCAGCAGCAGGGACAGGGCTAGGGAGACCCAGTACTTC
>TRBJ2-3|TRBV11-2|NA|NA
CASSFITDTQYF
TGTGCCAGCAGCTTTATCACAGATACGCAGTATTTT
>TRBJ1-1|TRBV6-2/TRBV6-3|NA|NA
CASSSVGWGQNTEAFF
TGTGCCAGCAGTTCCGTGGGGTGGGGCCAGAACACTGAAGCTTTCTTT
>TRBJ1-6|TRBV2|few|NA
CASSGEVFRNSSPLHF
TGTGCCAGCAGTGGAGAAGTTTTCAGGAATAGTTCACCCCTCCACTTT
>TRBJ1-4|TRBV2|NA|TRBD1
CASHLRTGPEEKLFF
TGTGCCAGCCATTTGCGGACAGGCCCGGAAGAAAAACTGTTTTTT
>TRBJ2-3|TRBV10-2|NA|TRBD2
CASMASGGRGTDTQYF
TGCGCCAGCATGGCCAGCGGGGGACGGGGCACAGATACGCAGTATTTT
>TRBJ1-1|TRBV5-1|NA|NA
CASSLTGKRNTEAFF
TGCGCCAGCAGCTTGACAGGGAAGAGGAACACTGAAGCTTTCTTT
>TRBJ2-7|TRBV19|NA|NA
CASMGAYEQYF
TGTGCCAGTATGGGCGCCTACGAGCAGTACTTC
>TRBJ1-2|TRBV7-9|NA|TRBD1
CASSGFSGGGYTF
TGTGCCAGCAGCGGATTCTCAGGGGGAGGCTACACCTTC
>TRBJ2-7|TRBV27|once|NA
CASSFDPQGNEQYF
TGTGCCAGCAGTTTTGACCCCCAGGGGAACGAGCAGTACTTC
>TRBJ1-5|TRBV15|NA|NA
CATSRDVGRGNQPQHF
TGTGCCACCAGCAGAGATGTCGGCAGGGGAAACCAGCCCCAGCATTTT
>TRBJ2-1|TRBV29-1|once|TRBD1
CSVGTGKVHEQFF
TGCAGCGTCGGGACAGGGAAGGTGCATGAGCAGTTCTTC
>TRBJ2-1|TRBV5-1|NA|NA
CASSLFSAYNEQFF
TGCGCCAGCAGCTTGTTCTCCGCGTACAATGAGCAGTTCTTC
>TRBJ2-1|TRBV7-8|NA|TRBD2
CASSLSGGGNEQFF
TGTGCCAGCAGCCTTAGCGGGGGCGGAAATGAGCAGTTCTTC
>TRBJ1-5|TRBV5-6|NA|NA
CASSLRNQPQHF
TGTGCCAGCAGCCTTCGGAATCAGCCCCAGCATTTT
>TRBJ1-2|TRBV20-1|NA|NA
CALSRGNGYTF
TGCGCATTATCTCGCGGCAATGGCTACACCTTC
>TRBJ1-1|TRBV2|NA|NA
CASSEGGAVNTEAFF
TGTGCCAGCAGTGAGGGCGGGGCAGTTAACACTGAAGCTTTCTTT
>TRBJ2-1|TRBV25-1|few|NA
CASSDTGTEQFF
TGTGCCAGCAGTGACACAGGGACTGAGCAGTTCTTC
>TRBJ1-5|TRBV15|NA|TRBD1
CATSIDRGQPQHF
TGTGCCACCAGCATCGACAGGGGTCAGCCCCAGCATTTT
>TRBJ2-7|TRBV29-1|once|TRBD1
CSVGFRGQLSYEQYF
TGCAGCGTTGGGTTCCGGGGACAGCTCTCCTACGAGCAGTACTTC
>TRBJ1-2|TRBV5-1|NA|NA
CASSLADGNYGYTF
TGCGCCAGCAGCTTGGCGGACGGGAATTATGGCTACACCTTC
>TRBJ2-1|TRBV19|NA|TRBD1
CASSIVGDSGQFF
TGTGCCAGTAGTATAGTTGGGGACAGCGGCCAGTTCTTC
>TRBJ1-4|TRBV27|NA|TRBD1
CASSSNRDRGGEKLFF
TGTGCCAGCAGTTCAAACCGGGACAGGGGAGGCGAAAAACTGTTTTTT
>TRBJ1-1|TRBV12-3/TRBV12-4|NA|NA
CASSPRWTEAFF
TGTGCCAGCAGTCCTAGATGGACTGAAGCTTTCTTT
>TRBJ1-5|TRBV12-3/TRBV12-4|once|NA
CASSSPSQPQHF
TGTGCCAGCAGCTCTCCCAGTCAGCCCCAGCATTTT
>TRBJ2-3|TRBV24-1|NA|TRBD1
CATKGQDLTDTQYF
TGTGCCACCAAAGGACAGGACCTCACCGATACGCAGTATTTT
>TRBJ1-1|TRBV4-3|NA|NA
CASSHGGGETEAFF
TGCGCCAGCAGCCATGGGGGAGGAGAAACTGAAGCTTTCTTT
>TRBJ2-5|TRBV6-5|NA|TRBD2
CASTPSGVGETQYF
TGTGCCAGCACCCCCAGCGGGGTAGGGGAGACCCAGTACTTC
>TRBJ1-1|TRBV6-6|NA|TRBD1
CASSHSGTGRFTEAFF
TGTGCCAGCAGTCACTCCGGGACAGGGAGGTTCACTGAAGCTTTCTTT